This note documents a single TCR beta chain sequence. This clone's antigen is unknown. Base qualities are missing; no much larger clone stands one base away. The data belong to a study of beta chain features in type 1 diabetes (dated by TCRdb to about 2018). Broadly, across the study: Mean age, gender distribution, total cell number and subset yield did not differ between patients and healthy donors. A total of 85 million to 110 million sorted cells were examined across all samples, and RNA yield correlated strongly with the number of cells per subset. In the study, recently diagnosed type 1 diabetes patients and matched healthy donors were compared on the TCRB repertoires of their sorted circulating CD4+ T cell subsets. Regulatory and stem cell-like memory subsets were obtained from only 8 patients and roughly eight healthy donors, while naive and central memory subsets were obtained from all 30 or so donors.

Broad study findings and their caveats: Because small numbers of individuals were included in the HLA sub-analyses, any influence of HLA type on TCRB rearrangement was left unresolved. Type 1 diabetes patients showed a moderate but significant shortening of TCRB CDR3 length in all four CD4+ subsets. Naive, central memory and regulatory TCRB repertoires appeared more similar among patients than among healthy donors. Shorter templates might have been favored by PCR, but patient and control samples were amplified and corrected together, so both groups would have been affected equally by any skew. Fewer insertions and more nucleotide deletions at VDJ recombination sites were observed in patients with type 1 diabetes, implying thymic rearrangement abnormalities. Because cDNA was sequenced instead of genomic DNA, activated cells with high expression could be over-represented, although the groups did not differ in activation or CD3 levels.

From each donor, a single peripheral blood sample of roughly 0.11 L on average was drawn into heparinised tubes. Using a panel that included CD45RO, CCR7, CD25, CD127, CD95 and CD27, naive, central memory, regulatory and stem cell-like memory CD4+ T cells were sorted on a BD FACSAria II. Purity was above 95% for every sorted population. PBMCs were isolated right away by Lymphoprep density gradient centrifugation and were stained directly, without culture. Samples were stained and sorted in pairs, with one healthy donor and one patient per experiment, so that batch effects were minimized. All of the isolated RNA was reverse transcribed with the High Capacity cDNA Reverse Transcription Kit, so expressed TCRB transcripts were sequenced. Deep immunoSEQ sequencing was performed on naive, central memory and regulatory T cell samples, with an average of about 3.57 million total reads per sample. After sorted cells were lysed in RLT buffer, RNA was extracted with DNase-treated RNeasy Micro or Mini kits, with the choice depending on cell number. Each cell subset was processed on its own to prevent cross-contamination, while patient and healthy donor samples were processed together. Using the immunoSEQ multiplex PCR, TCRB sequences were amplified from cDNA into 87-bp fragments spanning the CDR3 region. The amplicons were sequenced using the Illumina HiSeq platform. As for how the authors treated the data: Synthetic template baselines were used to correct PCR bias computationally, reads within Hamming distance 2 were collapsed, and singletons that could not be merged were discarded. Reads were aligned against IMGT so that V, D and J genes, CDR3 length and insertions or deletions at six rearrangement sites could be assigned. Within each subset, clonotype counts were normalized to sorted cell number, and only after that were true diversity and Gini coefficients computed with the tcR R package. The overlap coefficient, calculated on TCRB nucleotide sequences, was used to measure repertoire sharing. As stored in TCRdb, this immuneACCESS dataset retains in-frame rearrangements with V and J assigned. A fraction of the clones does not appear; measured against another copy, unresolved V genes explain less than half of the discrepancy, and the remainder lacks a known reason. V and J calls and clone size come straight from that table; D and trimming were deduced from the DNA. Present in this sample are 130,000 to 150,000 clones, about 44% of which were seen just once. In total, the top ten clones hold 0.42% of the sample.

The sample consisted of Tregs from blood. The sample's cell subset or site, from its label and the paper: regulatory CD4+ T cells. The source is a man aged 18 to 30 in good health.

For the CDR3, the sequence is CASATSDGYNEQFF. The DNA is TGTGCCAGCGCGACTAGCGACGGCTACAATGAGCAGTTCTTC. Recombination linked TRBV2 to TRBJ2-1; the central 8 bases match TRBD2. There are 14 amino acids in the CDR3, from cysteine to phenylalanine inclusive. Left in the record is the CDR3 DNA by itself, 42 bases read in frame from the first base. Looking up the germline V gene yields CDR1 SNHLY and CDR2 FYNNEI. V loses 8 bases at its end and J loses 3 bases; junction bases beyond the gene matches: 6.